These 27 T cell receptor beta chains were sequenced from one sample in a study of CD8 T cells in ankylosing spondylitis. TCRdb re-analysed the 5' RACE reads in MiXCR, keeping a single row per CDR3 protein. Seen here are some 450,000 distinct CDR3 sequences, about 15% observed once, and the top ten hold 1%. Antigens of these TCRs are unknown. Study findings and constraints: One TCR beta motif, made up of eight highly homologous variants, appeared characteristic of ankylosing spondylitis blood.

The sample was blood, either unsorted or a sorted T cell fraction (not recorded which). These receptor sequences come from a male donor with ankylosing spondylitis.

This chain links TRBV28 with TRBJ2-5, with D tentatively TRBD2 (5 bases). Germline V gene lookup returns CDR1 MDHEN and CDR2 SYDVKM. The CDR3 is made up of 16 amino acids. V was pared by 5 bases and J by 8 bases, with 24 bases between. The CDR3 sequence: CASSLLGGLAARTQYF. CDR3 coding DNA: TGTGCCAGCAGTCTACTTGGTGGGCTAGCTGCCCGAACCCAGTACTTC.

The V and J genes are TRBV7-6 and TRBJ1-5; D call uncertain. The CDR3 consists of 13 residues. Germline V gene lookup returns CDR1 SGHVS and CDR2 FNYEAQ. Trimming took off 0 bases at V and 6 bases at J, with 6 bases between the two ends. CDR3 nucleotides: TGTGCCAGCAGCTTAGCGGTGAGTCAGCCCCAGCATTTT. Translation gives CASSLAVSQPQHF.

The chain recombines TRBV15 with TRBJ2-1; D remains unclear. Germline CDR1 LNHNV, CDR2 YYDKDF (reference sequence). Trimming removed 0 bases at V and 9 bases at J, with 9 bases between. The CDR3 spans 13 residues. The CDR3 loop is CATSRDLVLEQFF. The CDR3 DNA is TGTGCCACCAGCAGAGATTTGGTTCTTGAGCAGTTCTTC. The full variable domain, completed using reference TRBV15 and TRBJ2-1, is DAMVIQNPRYQVTQFGKPVTLSCSQTLNHNVMYWYQQKSSQAPKLLFHYYDKDFNNEADTPDNFQSRRPNTSFCFLDIRSPGLGDTAMYLCATSRDLVLEQFFGPGTRLTVL.

This clonotype was found many times. This sequence joins TRBV2 and TRBJ2-7; possibly TRBD1 for D (5 bases). CDR1 is SNHLY and CDR2 is FYNNEI in the germline V gene. The V end lost 5 bases, the J end lost 3 bases, and 8 bases lay between the germline ends. The CDR3 runs to 12 residues. The CDR3 bases are TGTGCCAGCAGTACAGACAGCTACGAGCAGTACTTC. Amino acids: CASSTDSYEQYF.

This clonotype was detected a few times. The chain recombines TRBV24-1 with TRBJ2-2; D ambiguous. The CDR3 loop spans 14 amino acids. The germline V gene has CDR1 KGHDR and CDR2 SFDVKD. The V end was cut by 1 base, the J end by 2 bases, with 4 bases between. CDR3 amino acids: CATSDFPNTGELFF. The CDR3 nucleotides are TGTGCCACCAGTGATTTTCCCAACACCGGGGAGCTGTTTTTT.

The chain links TRBV20-1 to TRBJ2-2, with 12 bases aligning to TRBD2. From germline, CDR1 is DFQATT and CDR2 SNEGSKA (reference sequence). V lost 5 bases, J lost 5 bases, and 3 bases stayed unmatched. There are 14 residues in the CDR3. CDR3 protein: CSARLAGATGELFF. In DNA form, the CDR3 reads TGCAGTGCTCGACTAGCGGGAGCGACCGGGGAGCTGTTTTTT.

The rearrangement uses TRBV27 and TRBJ2-7, with TRBD2 matching 7 bases. Trimming removed 3 bases from V and 6 bases from J; junction bases left unmatched: 11. Germline V gene data show CDR1 as MNHEY and CDR2 as SMNVEV (reference sequence). The CDR3 has 15 amino acids. Here the CDR3 reads CASSLLAGEVGEQYF. The CDR3 DNA reads as TGTGCCAGCAGTTTGCTCGCGGGAGAAGTTGGCGAGCAGTACTTC.

The chain uses TRBV5-1 and TRBJ2-5; D is possibly TRBD1 or TRBD2 (7 bases each). Trimming pared 5 bases from V and 5 bases from J, leaving 16 bases between. The CDR3 spans 14 residues. Germline V gene data show CDR1 as SGHRS and CDR2 as YFSETQ. The CDR3 nucleotides read TGCGCCAGCAGACCAGGGGGGGGGAAGGAGACCCAGTACTTC. Translating gives CASRPGGGKETQYF.

The V call is TRBV5-5, the J call TRBJ2-7; maybe TRBD1 (6 bases). With 0 bases removed from V and 2 bases from J, the gap between germline ends came to 12 bases. This CDR3 comprises 15 residues. Germline V gene data show CDR1 as SGHKS and CDR2 as YYEKEE (reference sequence). The CDR3 sequence is CASSLGGTSPYEQYF. The CDR3 nucleotides are TGTGCCAGCAGCTTGGGGGGGACATCACCCTACGAGCAGTACTTC. Supplemented by reference TRBV5-5 and TRBJ2-7, the full variable domain reads DAGVTQSPTHLIKTRGQQVTLRCSPISGHKSVSWYQQVLGQGPQFIFQYYEKEERGRGNFPDRFSARQFPNYSSELNVNALLLGDSALYLCASSLGGTSPYEQYFGPGTRLTVT.

This clonotype was observed at least ten times. This rearrangement joins TRBV25-1 to TRBJ2-1; D not certain. Between the trimmed V and J ends, which lost 4 bases and 0 bases, there was a span of 13 bases. Germline CDR1 and CDR2: MGHDK and SYGVNS. This CDR3 has 16 amino acids. The CDR3 nucleotides read TGTGCCAGCAGTGGAAGAGCTCTCCTCTCCTACAATGAGCAGTTCTTC. As protein: CASSGRALLSYNEQFF.

The rearrangement links TRBV12-3 or TRBV12-4 to TRBJ1-2; no clear D. CDR3 length: 16 residues. V was clipped by 8 bases and J by 8 bases, with 27 bases between them. For the CDR3, the DNA is TGTGCCAGCCGCACCCCCGGTCTTGGAATGACGGGGGGCTACACCTTC. The encoded protein is CASRTPGLGMTGGYTF.

This clonotype turned up a few times. This rearrangement joins TRBV5-4 to TRBJ2-2; 11 positions agree with TRBD2. CDR1 is SGHNT and CDR2 is YYREEE in the germline V gene (reference sequence). The CDR3 covers 17 residues. V lost 3 bases to trimming and J lost 0 bases; unmatched junction nucleotides: 4. The CDR3 nucleotides are TGTGCCAGCAGCTCCCTAGCGGGGGGCTCGAACACCGGGGAGCTGTTTTTT. This gives the protein CASSSLAGGSNTGELFF.

In its sample, this clonotype was seen a few times. The J gene is TRBJ2-5, the V gene TRBV15; no reliable D call. Germline lookup yields CDR1 LNHNV and CDR2 YYDKDF (reference sequence). V shed 1 base and J shed 5 bases, with 11 bases lying between them. This CDR3 region has 14 residues. As DNA, the CDR3 is TGTGCCACCAGCAGAGTGCTCGTTGGGGAGACCCAGTACTTC. This encodes CATSRVLVGETQYF.

This clonotype was picked up many times. The V and J genes are TRBV12-3 or TRBV12-4 and TRBJ2-1, with 13 bases lining up with TRBD2. V trimming: 5 bases; J trimming: 0 bases; junction bases outside the gene matches: 4. The CDR3 runs 17 residues. The DNA of the CDR3 is TGTGCCAGCAGTAGGACTAGCGGGGGAATCTCCTACAATGAGCAGTTCTTC. This codes for CASSRTSGGISYNEQFF.

This clonotype was seen repeatedly, ten times or more. The V call is TRBV3-1, the J call TRBJ2-5; D perhaps matches TRBD2 (5 bases). V was shortened by 3 bases and J by 5 bases, with 7 bases between the two germline ends. CDR3 size: 12 residues. CDR1 is LGHDT and CDR2 is YNNKEL in the germline V gene (reference sequence). CDR3 DNA sequence: TGTGCCAGCAGCCATTCGGGGGAGACCCAGTACTTC. Amino acid sequence: CASSHSGETQYF.

V usage is TRBV7-9 and J usage is TRBJ2-2; possibly TRBD2 for D (6 bases). V lost 3 bases and J lost 7, with 9 bases in between. The CDR3 consists of 13 residues. Germline loops: CDR1 SEHNR, CDR2 FQNEAQ (reference sequence). The CDR3 bases are TGTGCCAGCAGCTTTTCGGGGGTCGGGGAGCTGTTTTTT. Translated, it gives CASSFSGVGELFF.

This clonotype was recorded a few times. This chain's CDR3 is CASSASRTPGDAFF. The CDR3 DNA follows: TGTGCCAGCAGTGCATCAAGGACTCCGGGAGATGCTTTCTTT. The rearrangement uses TRBV27 and TRBJ1-1; D unresolved. Germline V CDR1 and CDR2: MNHEY, SMNVEV (reference sequence). The CDR3 is made up of 14 amino acids. Trimming left V 5 bases short and J 11 bases short, with 21 bases between.

This clonotype was found a few times. The chain uses TRBV5-5 and TRBJ1-3; D gene ambiguous. V was trimmed by 1 base and J by 8 bases, leaving 13 bases between them. Germline V gene data show CDR1 as SGHKS and CDR2 as YYEKEE (reference sequence). The CDR3 is made up of 14 amino acids. CDR3 nucleotides: TGTGCCAGCAGCTTGCGGGTTGCCGGCTACACCATATATTTT. Amino acid sequence: CASSLRVAGYTIYF.

The rearrangement links TRBV3-1 to TRBJ2-5; D gene unclear. Trimming removed 2 bases at V and 7 bases at J, with 8 bases between. This CDR3 has 12 residues. Germline CDR1 reads LGHDT; CDR2 reads YNNKEL (reference sequence). CDR3 sequence: CASSQPPRTQYF. The CDR3 region has the DNA TGTGCCAGCAGCCAACCCCCTCGGACCCAGTACTTC.

The J gene is TRBJ2-3, the V gene TRBV18; TRBD2 matches 8 bases. This CDR3 is 17 amino acids long. Trimming cost V 4 bases and J 10 bases; bases outside gene matches: 19. Germline lookup yields CDR1 KGHSH and CDR2 LQKENI. Written as DNA, the CDR3 is TGTGCCAGCTCACTATTGGGAAGCGGGAGAGTTGTTATACCGCAGTATTTT. Protein product: CASSLLGSGRVVIPQYF. Combining the CDR3 with reference TRBV18 and TRBJ2-3 gives the whole variable domain NAGVMQNPRHLVRRRGQEARLRCSPMKGHSHVYWYRQLPEEGLKFMVYLQKENIIDESGMPKERFSAEFPKEGPSILRIQQVVRGDSAAYFCASSLLGSGRVVIPQYFGPGTRLTVL.

This clonotype was seen more than once but under ten times. This chain joins TRBV2 and TRBJ1-2, with no clear D. Per the germline V gene, CDR1 is SNHLY and CDR2 is FYNNEI. Trimming took off 10 bases at V and 5 bases at J, with 17 bases between the two ends. The CDR3 length is 13 residues. The CDR3, as DNA: TGTGCCACCACTCCCCTCATGGGTTATGGCTACACCTTC. It specifies CATTPLMGYGYTF.

The chain combines TRBV7-2 with TRBJ2-1, with D perhaps TRBD1 (6 bases). The CDR3 has 14 amino acids. Per the germline V gene, CDR1 is SGHTA and CDR2 is FQGNSA. V lost 5 bases, J lost 7 bases, and 15 bases lay in between. The CDR3 reads CASSARGWGNEQFF. In nucleotides, the CDR3 is TGTGCCAGCAGCGCCAGGGGTTGGGGGAATGAGCAGTTCTTC.

This clonotype was detected a few times. The rearrangement links TRBV12-3 or TRBV12-4 to TRBJ1-1; no definite D call. V was trimmed by 1 base and J by 11 bases, leaving 14 bases between them. The CDR3 has 13 amino acids. The CDR3 DNA sequence: TGTGCCAGCAGTTTAGGTTTAGAAGTTGAGGCTTTCTTT. It is translated as CASSLGLEVEAFF.

To note about this clonotype: One junction end does not reproduce the germline sequence, and a read error may be involved. The CDR3 DNA follows: TGCTGTGCTAGGGGGATGAGGCAGGCCAGCTCCTACGAGCAGTACTTC. It encodes CCARGMRQASSYEQYF. The chain is built from TRBV20-1 and TRBJ2-7, with D possibly matching TRBD1 (6 bases). From germline, CDR1 is DFQATT and CDR2 SNEGSKA (reference sequence). The CDR3 is 16 amino acids.

This rearrangement joins TRBV7-3 to TRBJ1-1; D is undetermined. The CDR3 consists of 14 residues. The germline gives CDR1 SGHTA, CDR2 FQGTGA. V shed 5 bases and J shed 4 bases, with 14 bases lying between them. The CDR3 region is CASSPGRPGTEAFF. CDR3 coding DNA: TGTGCCAGCAGCCCTGGGCGTCCCGGCACTGAAGCTTTCTTT.

This clonotype occurred a few times. The genes are TRBV20-1 and TRBJ2-5, with 9 nucleotides matching TRBD2. CDR3 size: 13 residues. The trim removed 4 bases at V and 3 bases at J, leaving 3 bases unmatched. Germline V CDR1 and CDR2: DFQATT, SNEGSKA (reference sequence). The CDR3 sequence: CSAIRLAEETQYF. CDR3 nucleotides: TGCAGTGCTATACGACTAGCGGAAGAGACCCAGTACTTC.

The table lists this clonotype with many counts. The genes are TRBV5-1 and TRBJ2-2; no clear D gene. This CDR3 spans 13 amino acids. Germline V gene data show CDR1 as SGHRS and CDR2 as YFSETQ. V was cut by 2 bases and J by 6 bases, with 8 bases left in between. CDR3 sequence: CASSFVPSGELFF. CDR3 in DNA: TGCGCCAGCAGCTTTGTCCCCTCCGGGGAGCTGTTTTTT.